Listed below are T cell receptor beta chains from one sample, sequenced in a study of shared clonotypes between healthy human individuals. Clones were read by immunoSEQ multiplex PCR, and TCRdb kept only the in-frame ones, dropping some. The sample records roughly 2,500,000 clones, 80% to 95% being singletons. Sequencing was done on a sample of naive CD4+ T cells from PBMCs. These receptors originate from a man younger than 35 in good health. Some clones in this sample may be carry-over from other donors' samples. CDR3s include the opening cysteine and the closing phenylalanine or tryptophan. D genes are given only for firm matches. A clone size is listed for some rows: how often the clone was seen (once, few, many), or a class if it is expanded.

V: TRBV6-6; D: TRBD1; J: TRBJ1-5; size: -; DNA: TGTGCCAGCAGCTCCGACAGGGCAGGTAGCAATCAGCCCCAGCATTTT; CDR3: CASSSDRAGSNQPQHF
V: TRBV6-6; D: -; J: TRBJ1-2; size: -; DNA: TGTGCCAGCAACGAAGACAGTTACGGCTACACCTTC; CDR3: CASNEDSYGYTF
V: TRBV9; D: TRBD1; J: TRBJ1-4; size: -; DNA: TGTGCCAGCAGCGAGCCGGACAGGGGTAATGAAGAACTGTTTTTT; CDR3: CASSEPDRGNEELFF
V: TRBV11-2; D: -; J: TRBJ1-2; size: -; DNA: TGTGCCAGCAGCCCTGGGACACTCTATGGCTACACCTTC; CDR3: CASSPGTLYGYTF
V: TRBV6-5; D: TRBD2; J: TRBJ2-7; size: -; DNA: TGTGCCAGCAGCCCCGGGACTAGCGCCTACGAGCAGTACTTC; CDR3: CASSPGTSAYEQYF
V: TRBV6-1; D: -; J: TRBJ1-4; size: -; DNA: TGTGCCAGCAGTGTGGAGGGAGTGACTAATGAAAAACTGTTTTTT; CDR3: CASSVEGVTNEKLFF
V: TRBV9; D: -; J: TRBJ2-2; size: -; DNA: TGTGCCAGCAGCGTAGGCCTAGTTGGGGCCGGGGAGCTGTTTTTT; CDR3: CASSVGLVGAGELFF
V: TRBV18; D: -; J: TRBJ2-7; size: -; DNA: TGTGCCAGCTCACCAGGATCCGACTACGAGCAGTACTTC; CDR3: CASSPGSDYEQYF
V: TRBV2; D: -; J: TRBJ1-2; size: -; DNA: TGTGCCAGCAGTTCGGACAGCCCGAGAGGGTACACCTTC; CDR3: CASSSDSPRGYTF
V: TRBV28; D: -; J: TRBJ2-4; size: -; DNA: TGTGCCAGCGGGCGGGGGCTCGGAAACATTCAGTACTTC; CDR3: CASGRGLGNIQYF
V: TRBV29-1; D: TRBD1; J: TRBJ2-1; size: -; DNA: TGCAGCGTTGAAAGAGACAGGGGCTATAATGAGCAGTTCTTC; CDR3: CSVERDRGYNEQFF
V: TRBV5-1; D: TRBD1; J: TRBJ1-2; size: -; DNA: TGCGCCAGCAGCTCATCGACAGGGAACTATGGCTACACCTTC; CDR3: CASSSSTGNYGYTF
V: TRBV18; D: -; J: TRBJ2-2; size: -; DNA: TGTGCCAGCTCAAGTCCAGAGCTCGCGAACACCGGGGAGCTGTTTTTT; CDR3: CASSSPELANTGELFF
V: TRBV7-3; D: -; J: TRBJ1-3; size: -; DNA: TGTGCCAGCAGCTTTAAGGGAAACACCATATATTTT; CDR3: CASSFKGNTIYF
V: TRBV28; D: TRBD1; J: TRBJ1-3; size: few; DNA: TGTGCCAGCAGCCGACAGGGCTCTGGAAACACCATATATTTT; CDR3: CASSRQGSGNTIYF
V: TRBV7-3; D: -; J: TRBJ1-1; size: -; DNA: TGTGCCAGCAGCCCAACCAGGGATTTCTCTGAAGCTTTCTTT; CDR3: CASSPTRDFSEAFF
V: TRBV6-5; D: -; J: TRBJ2-1; size: -; DNA: TGTGCCGCAAGGGGTAACAATGAGCAGTTCTTC; CDR3: CAARGNNEQFF
V: TRBV9; D: -; J: TRBJ1-1; size: few; DNA: TGTGCCAGCAGCATAAGTCCTTACACTGAAGCTTTCTTT; CDR3: CASSISPYTEAFF
V: TRBV30; D: TRBD2; J: TRBJ2-1; size: -; DNA: TGTGCCTGGAGCCGCCTAGCGGGAGTCTACAATGAGCAGTTCTTC; CDR3: CAWSRLAGVYNEQFF
V: TRBV28; D: -; J: TRBJ1-4; size: -; DNA: TGTGCCAGCAGTAGACAGACACATAATGAAAAACTGTTTTTT; CDR3: CASSRQTHNEKLFF
V: TRBV7-9; D: TRBD2; J: TRBJ2-1; size: -; DNA: TGTGCCAGCAGCACACCAAGCCTTGGCGGGAGCTCTTGGTATGAGCAGTTCTTC; CDR3: CASSTPSLGGSSWYEQFF
V: TRBV11-2; D: -; J: TRBJ2-7; size: -; DNA: TGTGCCAGCAGCGTACCTACATGGCTGGGAATCTCCTACGAGCAGTACTTC; CDR3: CASSVPTWLGISYEQYF
V: TRBV30; D: -; J: TRBJ1-2; size: once; DNA: TGTGCCTGGAGTGTACAGCGGGTCGGAAATGGCTACACCTTC; CDR3: CAWSVQRVGNGYTF
V: TRBV10-3; D: -; J: TRBJ2-3; size: -; DNA: TGTGCCATCAGTCTACAGGCTCTAGGGGCAGATACGCAGTATTTT; CDR3: CAISLQALGADTQYF
V: TRBV7-9; D: -; J: TRBJ2-3; size: -; DNA: TGTGCCAGCAGCTTAGGGGGCGCGGATACGCAGTATTTT; CDR3: CASSLGGADTQYF